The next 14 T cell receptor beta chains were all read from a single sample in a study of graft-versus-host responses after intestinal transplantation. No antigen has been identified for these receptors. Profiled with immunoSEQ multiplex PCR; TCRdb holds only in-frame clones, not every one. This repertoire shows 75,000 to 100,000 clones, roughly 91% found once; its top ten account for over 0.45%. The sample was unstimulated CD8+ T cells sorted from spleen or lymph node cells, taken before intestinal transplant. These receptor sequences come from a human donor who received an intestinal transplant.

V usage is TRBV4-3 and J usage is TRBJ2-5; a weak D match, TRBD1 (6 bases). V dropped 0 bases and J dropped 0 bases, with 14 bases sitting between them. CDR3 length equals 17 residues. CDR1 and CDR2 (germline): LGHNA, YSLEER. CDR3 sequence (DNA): TGCGCCAGCAGCCAAGATAGAGGGGGAAGCTACCAAGAGACCCAGTACTTC. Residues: CASSQDRGGSYQETQYF.

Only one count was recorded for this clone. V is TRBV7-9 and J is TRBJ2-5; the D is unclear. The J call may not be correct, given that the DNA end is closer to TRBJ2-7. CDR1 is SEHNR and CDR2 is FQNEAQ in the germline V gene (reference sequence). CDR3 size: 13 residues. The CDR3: CASSLGSPYEQYF. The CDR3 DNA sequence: TGTGCCAGCAGCTTAGGGAGTCCCTACGAGCAGTACTTC.

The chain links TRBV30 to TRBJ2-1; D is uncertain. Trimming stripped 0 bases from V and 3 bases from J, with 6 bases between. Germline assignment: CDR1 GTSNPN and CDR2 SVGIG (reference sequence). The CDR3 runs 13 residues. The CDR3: CAWSVRGYNEQFF. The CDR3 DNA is TGTGCCTGGAGTGTACGAGGCTACAATGAGCAGTTCTTC.

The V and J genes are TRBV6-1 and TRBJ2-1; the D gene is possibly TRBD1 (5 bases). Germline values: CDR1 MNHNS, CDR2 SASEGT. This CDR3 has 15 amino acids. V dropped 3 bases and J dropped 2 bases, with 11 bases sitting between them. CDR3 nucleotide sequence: TGTGCCAGCAGTGACGCGTGGGGCCCCTACAATGAGCAGTTCTTC. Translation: CASSDAWGPYNEQFF.

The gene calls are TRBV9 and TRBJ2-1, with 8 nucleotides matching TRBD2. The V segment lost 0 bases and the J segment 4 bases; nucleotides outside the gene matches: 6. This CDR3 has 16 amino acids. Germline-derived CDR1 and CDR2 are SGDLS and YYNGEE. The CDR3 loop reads CASSVAGAGAYNEQFF. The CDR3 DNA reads TGTGCCAGCAGCGTAGCGGGAGCGGGGGCGTACAATGAGCAGTTCTTC.

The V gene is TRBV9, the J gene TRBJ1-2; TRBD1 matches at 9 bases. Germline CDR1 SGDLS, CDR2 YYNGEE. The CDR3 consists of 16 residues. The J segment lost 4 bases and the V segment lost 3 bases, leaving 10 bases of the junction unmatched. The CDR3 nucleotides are TGTGCCAGCAGCGCCCCGATAACAGGGGGCTTCTATGGCTACACCTTC. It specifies CASSAPITGGFYGYTF.

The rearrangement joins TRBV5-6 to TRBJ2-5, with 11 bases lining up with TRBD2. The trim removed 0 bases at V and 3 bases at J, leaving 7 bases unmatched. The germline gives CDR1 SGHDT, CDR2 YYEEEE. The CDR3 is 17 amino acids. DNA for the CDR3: TGTGCCAGCAGCTTGGTAGGGGTAGCGGGAGGGGAAGAGACCCAGTACTTC. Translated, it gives CASSLVGVAGGEETQYF.

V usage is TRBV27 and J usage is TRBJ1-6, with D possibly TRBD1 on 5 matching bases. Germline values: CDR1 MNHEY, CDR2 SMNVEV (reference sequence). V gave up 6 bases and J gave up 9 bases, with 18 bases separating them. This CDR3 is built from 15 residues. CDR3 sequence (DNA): TGTGCCAGCAGCGATAGGGGAGGCTCGAGTTCACCCCTCCACTTT. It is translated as CASSDRGGSSSPLHF.

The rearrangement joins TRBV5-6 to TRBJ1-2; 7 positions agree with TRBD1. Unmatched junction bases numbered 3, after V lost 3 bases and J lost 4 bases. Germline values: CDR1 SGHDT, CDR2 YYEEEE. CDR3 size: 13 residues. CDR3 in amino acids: CASSSGTVYGYTF. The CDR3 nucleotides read TGTGCCAGCAGCTCAGGGACAGTCTATGGCTACACCTTC.

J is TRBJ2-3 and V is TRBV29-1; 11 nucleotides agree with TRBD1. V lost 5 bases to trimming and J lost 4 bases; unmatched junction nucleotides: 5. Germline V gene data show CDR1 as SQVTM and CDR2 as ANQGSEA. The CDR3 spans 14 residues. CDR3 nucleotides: TGCAGCGTTCTGGGACAGGGGGGGGCAGATACGCAGTATTTT. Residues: CSVLGQGGADTQYF.

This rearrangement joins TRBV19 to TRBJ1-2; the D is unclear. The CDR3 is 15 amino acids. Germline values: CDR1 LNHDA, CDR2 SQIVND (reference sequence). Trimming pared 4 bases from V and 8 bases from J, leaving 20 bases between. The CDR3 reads CASSTRDYWVSGYTF. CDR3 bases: TGTGCCAGTAGTACCCGGGATTATTGGGTATCCGGCTACACCTTC. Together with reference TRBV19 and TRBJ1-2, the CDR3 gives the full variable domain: DGGITQSPKYLFRKEGQNVTLSCEQNLNHDAMYWYRQDPGQGLRLIYYSQIVNDFQKGDIAEGYSVSREKKESFPLTVTSAQKNPTAFYLCASSTRDYWVSGYTFGSGTRLTVV.

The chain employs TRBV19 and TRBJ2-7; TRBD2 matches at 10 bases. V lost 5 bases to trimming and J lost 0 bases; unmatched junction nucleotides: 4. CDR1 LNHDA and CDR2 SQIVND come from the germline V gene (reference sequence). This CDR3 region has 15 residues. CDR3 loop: CASSAAGGGSYEQYF. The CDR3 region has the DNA TGTGCCAGTAGTGCAGCGGGAGGGGGCTCCTACGAGCAGTACTTC.

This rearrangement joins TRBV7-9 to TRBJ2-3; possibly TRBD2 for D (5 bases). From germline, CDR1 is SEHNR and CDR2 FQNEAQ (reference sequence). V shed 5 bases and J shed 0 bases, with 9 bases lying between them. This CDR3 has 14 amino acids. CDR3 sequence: CASSPTKSTDTQYF. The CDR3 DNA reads TGTGCCAGCAGCCCGACTAAAAGCACAGATACGCAGTATTTT. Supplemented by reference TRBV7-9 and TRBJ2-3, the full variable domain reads DTGVSQNPRHKITKRGQNVTFRCDPISEHNRLYWYRQTLGQGPEFLTYFQNEAQLEKSRLLSDRFSAERPKGSFSTLEIQRTEQGDSAMYLCASSPTKSTDTQYFGPGTRLTVL.

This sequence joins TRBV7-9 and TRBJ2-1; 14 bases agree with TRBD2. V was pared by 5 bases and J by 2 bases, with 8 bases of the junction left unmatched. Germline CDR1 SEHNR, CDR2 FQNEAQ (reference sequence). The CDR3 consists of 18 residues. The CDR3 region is CASSPETSGREAYNEQFF. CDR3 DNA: TGTGCCAGCAGCCCTGAGACTAGCGGGAGGGAAGCCTACAATGAGCAGTTCTTC.